The 19 T cell receptor beta chains presented below share a single source sample, sequenced in a study of blood T cell repertoires in COVID-19. TCRdb's table, derived via immunoSEQ multiplex PCR, lists solely in-frame clones and lacks some. This table holds 45,000 or so clones, approximately 86% found once. The sample comprised peripheral blood. Every receptor here comes from a woman of 80 years or more with active COVID-19.

V usage is TRBV18 and J usage is TRBJ2-3, with 13 bases lining up with TRBD2. This CDR3 is 17 amino acids long. The V gene's germline CDR1 is KGHSH and CDR2 LQKENI. V was clipped by 2 bases and J by 3 bases; unmatched bases: 5. CDR3: CASSPTTSGGATDTQYF. Written as DNA, the CDR3 is TGTGCCAGCTCACCAACTACTAGCGGGGGGGCGACAGATACGCAGTATTTT.

The chain uses TRBV6-6 and TRBJ2-2; 8 bases are shared with TRBD1. The CDR3 consists of 14 residues. Trimming removed 4 bases from V and 7 bases from J; junction bases left unmatched: 5. The germline V gene has CDR1 MNHNY and CDR2 SVGAGI (reference sequence). CDR3 nucleotide sequence: TGTGCCAGCAGTTTCGGGACAGGACACGGGGAGCTGTTTTTT. It codes for CASSFGTGHGELFF.

The V call is TRBV19, the J call TRBJ1-5; D may be TRBD1 (5 bases). The V gene lost 9 bases and the J gene lost 6 bases, with 15 bases spanning the gap. The CDR3 runs to 13 residues. Germline V gene data show CDR1 as LNHDA and CDR2 as SQIVND (reference sequence). CDR3 DNA: TGTGCCAGCGTCGACAGTGCCGGTCAGCCCCAGCATTTT. It is translated as CASVDSAGQPQHF.

This chain joins TRBV30 and TRBJ1-5, with D perhaps TRBD1 (5 bases). The CDR3 extends over 14 amino acids. The V end was cut by 0 bases, the J end by 7 bases, with 13 bases between. CDR1 GTSNPN and CDR2 SVGIG come from the germline V gene (reference sequence). The CDR3 reads CAWSVRRGGQPQHF. The CDR3 DNA sequence: TGTGCCTGGAGTGTACGGAGGGGTGGACAGCCCCAGCATTTT.

J is TRBJ2-1 and V is TRBV28; 8 nucleotides match TRBD1. Germline V gene data show CDR1 as MDHEN and CDR2 as SYDVKM. Trimming removed 4 bases from V and 6 bases from J; junction bases left unmatched: 11. This CDR3 region has 16 residues. The CDR3 loop is CASSWDTRTGSNEQFF. The CDR3 DNA reads TGTGCCAGCAGTTGGGACACTAGGACAGGGAGCAATGAGCAGTTCTTC. The entire variable domain, with the rest obtained from reference TRBV28 and TRBJ2-1, is as follows: DVKVTQSSRYLVKRTGEKVFLECVQDMDHENMFWYRQDPGLGLRLIYFSYDVKMKEKGDIPEGYSVSREKKERFSLILESASTNQTSMYLCASSWDTRTGSNEQFFGPGTRLTVL.

This clone showed up just a few times. The chain has TRBV7-2 and TRBJ1-5; D unresolved. Trimming removed 4 bases from V and 0 bases from J, with 7 bases in between. The germline V gene has CDR1 SGHTA and CDR2 FQGNSA. CDR3 length: 14 residues. CDR3 in DNA: TGTGCCAGCAGCTCGGGGTTTAGCAATCAGCCCCAGCATTTT. Protein: CASSSGFSNQPQHF. Supplemented by reference TRBV7-2 and TRBJ1-5, the full variable domain reads GAGVSQSPSNKVTEKGKDVELRCDPISGHTALYWYRQSLGQGLEFLIYFQGNSAPDKSGLPSDRFSAERTGGSVSTLTIQRTQQEDSAVYLCASSSGFSNQPQHFGDGTRLSIL.

The V call is TRBV24-1, the J call TRBJ2-2; 9 bases fit TRBD1. Germline trimming cut 5 bases from V and 1 base from J; bases unmatched to any gene: 7. CDR3 length: 17 amino acids. From germline, CDR1 is KGHDR and CDR2 SFDVKD. Here the CDR3 reads CATSGPRDRVNTGELFF. CDR3 nucleotide sequence: TGTGCCACCAGTGGCCCCCGGGACAGGGTGAACACCGGGGAGCTGTTTTTT.

Judged by abundance, this clone is medium-sized (0.01 to 0.1%). The V gene is TRBV5-4, the J gene TRBJ1-2; weak D call: TRBD1 (6 bases). The CDR3 has 12 amino acids. The V gene lost 2 bases and the J gene lost 8 bases, with 10 bases spanning the gap. Germline CDR1 SGHNT, CDR2 YYREEE (reference sequence). The CDR3 DNA is TGTGCCAGCAGCTTTGACAGGAGGGGCTACACCTTC. As protein: CASSFDRRGYTF. Full variable domain (remainder filled in from reference TRBV5-4 and TRBJ1-2): ETGVTQSPTHLIKTRGQQVTLRCSSQSGHNTVSWYQQALGQGPQFIFQYYREEENGRGNFPPRFSGLQFPNYSSELNVNALELDDSALYLCASSFDRRGYTFGSGTRLTVV.

The rearrangement uses TRBV10-1 and TRBJ2-1; 12 bases match TRBD1. The CDR3 runs to 16 residues. J lost 5 bases, V lost 7 bases, and 9 bases had no gene match. The V gene's germline CDR1 is WNHNN and CDR2 SYGVQD (reference sequence). In DNA form, the CDR3 reads TGCGCCAGCACCCCGGGACAGGGGGCTGTGAACAATGAGCAGTTCTTC. This sequence encodes CASTPGQGAVNNEQFF.

The chain is built from TRBV6-4 and TRBJ1-1; 8 bases are shared with TRBD1. The CDR3 contains 15 residues. Germline loops: CDR1 MRHNA, CDR2 SNTAGT. The junction had 7 bases not matched to a gene; V was cut back by 6 bases and J by 1 base. DNA for the CDR3: TGTGCCAGCAGCCCGACAGGGGTTAGGAACACTGAAGCTTTCTTT. Translation: CASSPTGVRNTEAFF.

The V and J genes are TRBV7-2 and TRBJ1-1; 7 nucleotides line up with TRBD1. The V and J ends lost 6 bases and 2 bases, in that order; junction bases with no gene match: 6. The CDR3 consists of 14 residues. The germline V gene encodes CDR1 SGHTA and CDR2 FQGNSA. CDR3 nucleotide sequence: TGTGCCAGCAGACGAGGGACAGCAAACACTGAAGCTTTCTTT. It encodes CASRRGTANTEAFF.

V and J are TRBV6-6 and TRBJ2-7, with D unresolved. The germline V and J ends were trimmed by 3 bases and 0 bases, with 9 bases remaining between them. The CDR3 spans 14 residues. CDR1 MNHNY and CDR2 SVGAGI come from the germline V gene (reference sequence). For the CDR3, the DNA is TGTGCCAGCAGTTATCGGCAGGCCTCCTACGAGCAGTACTTC. It translates to CASSYRQASYEQYF.

The CDR3 DNA reads as TGTGCCAGCAGTTACGGGACAGGGGTTAGGAACACTGAAGCTTTCTTT. It is translated as CASSYGTGVRNTEAFF. The V and J genes are TRBV2 and TRBJ1-1; 10 nucleotides agree with TRBD1. Germline values: CDR1 SNHLY, CDR2 FYNNEI. The CDR3 is 16 residues long. The junction had 7 bases not matched to a gene; V was cut back by 5 bases and J by 1 base.

This clone was observed once. The chain uses TRBV7-2 and TRBJ2-7; 7 positions match TRBD1. This CDR3 is built from 19 residues. Germline V gene data show CDR1 as SGHTA and CDR2 as FQGNSA. The V gene end was trimmed by 5 bases and the J gene end by 3 bases; junction bases not matched to a gene: 22. CDR3 DNA sequence: TGTGCCAGCAGCATCAACAGGGTCCTCCGACAGGGCCCCATCTACGAGCAGTACTTC. Translated: CASSINRVLRQGPIYEQYF. Drawing the rest from reference TRBV7-2 and TRBJ2-7, the complete variable domain is GAGVSQSPSNKVTEKGKDVELRCDPISGHTALYWYRQSLGQGLEFLIYFQGNSAPDKSGLPSDRFSAERTGGSVSTLTIQRTQQEDSAVYLCASSINRVLRQGPIYEQYFGPGTRLTVT.

This chain uses TRBV3-1 (or the pseudogene TRBV3-2) with TRBJ2-7; D might be TRBD2 (7 bases). This CDR3 has 13 amino acids. Germline-derived CDR1 and CDR2 are LGHDT and YNNKEL (reference sequence). Trimming removed 4 bases from V and 4 bases from J, with 11 bases in between. CDR3 protein: CASSLGGVYEQYF. The DNA of the CDR3 is TGTGCCAGCAGCCTAGGGGGGGTTTACGAGCAGTACTTC.

The chain has TRBV28 and TRBJ1-3, with a weak D call TRBD1 (5 bases). CDR3 size: 14 residues. CDR1 and CDR2 (germline): MDHEN, SYDVKM. V was shortened by 1 base and J by 4 bases, with 8 bases between the two germline ends. In DNA, the CDR3 is TGTGCCAGCAGTTTATCCCAGGGAGGAAACACCATATATTTT. Translation: CASSLSQGGNTIYF.

The CDR3 nucleotides are TGTGCCAGCAGCTTGGACAACGGACTATTCTCCTACAATGAGCAGTTCTTC. Amino acids: CASSLDNGLFSYNEQFF. The chain is built from TRBV5-4 and TRBJ2-1, with D possibly being TRBD2 (6 bases). The germline V and J ends were trimmed by 0 bases and 0 bases, with 13 bases remaining between them. CDR1 and CDR2 (germline): SGHNT, YYREEE (reference sequence). The CDR3 sequence is 17 residues long.

This rearrangement joins TRBV2 to TRBJ1-4; D remains ambiguous. CDR3 size: 14 residues. V was pared by 4 bases and J by 4 bases, with 10 bases between. CDR1 is SNHLY, CDR2 FYNNEI, per germline. CDR3 sequence reads: CASSGGLFNEKLFF. The DNA for the CDR3 is TGTGCCAGCAGTGGCGGACTGTTTAATGAAAAACTGTTTTTT.

The J gene is TRBJ2-1, the V gene TRBV30; TRBD1 might be the D (7 bases). Germline V gene sequence: CDR1 GTSNPN, CDR2 SVGIG (reference sequence). Trimming took 0 bases from V and 10 from J, leaving 13 bases between them. The CDR3 totals 13 residues. This CDR3 reads CAWSVGGGTEQFF. CDR3 DNA sequence: TGTGCCTGGAGTGTTGGAGGGGGCACGGAGCAGTTCTTC. Based on the CDR3 plus reference TRBV30 and TRBJ2-1, the full variable domain is SQTIHQWPATLVQPVGSPLSLECTVEGTSNPNLYWYRQAAGRGLQLLFYSVGIGQISSEVPQNLSASRPQDRQFILSSKKLLLSDSGFYLCAWSVGGGTEQFFGPGTRLTVL.